These 12 T cell receptor beta chains were all obtained from the same sample, sequenced in a study of T-cell memory formation after mild COVID-19. Each CDR3 protein is one row after TCRdb ran MiXCR on the 5' RACE reads. The sample holds 190,000 or so distinct CDR3 sequences; roughly a tenth are singletons and the top ten take less than 4%. The sequenced sample was PBMCs or a T cell subset sorted from them (not recorded which). The receptors stem from a man aged 18 to 29 who had mild COVID-19 (a few samples of this study predate the infection). Cell type and time point are not known.

This clonotype was detected a few times. V is TRBV7-8 and J is TRBJ1-5; D uncertain. The CDR3 runs 17 residues. Germline values: CDR1 SGHVS, CDR2 FQNEAQ. V lost 1 base and J lost 0, with 13 bases in between. As DNA, the CDR3 is TGTGCCAGCAGCTTAGGACCTCCACCTTATAGCAATCAGCCCCAGCATTTT. It specifies CASSLGPPPYSNQPQHF.

This clonotype turned up a few times. The CDR3 ends on some other residue instead of the conserved phenylalanine or tryptophan, so this is likely a read error. It is unclear where the CDR3 begins or ends on the DNA, so no DNA is shown, and the CDR3 is as TCRdb lists it. V is TRBV30 and J is TRBJ1-1; the D call in the table, TRBD1, was not verified against the DNA. Germline values: CDR1 GTSNPN, CDR2 SVGIG (reference sequence). With termini counted, the CDR3 has 11 amino acids. The CDR3 is CACRDRERLAG.

This clonotype was seen repeatedly, ten times or more. This chain's CDR3 is CASTTNNPSTDTQYF. The CDR3 nucleotides read TGTGCCAGCACCACGAATAACCCTAGCACAGATACGCAGTATTTT. This sequence joins TRBV7-2 and TRBJ2-3; D not certain. The V end lost 7 bases, the J end lost 0 bases, and 14 bases lay between the germline ends. Per the germline V gene, CDR1 is SGHTA and CDR2 is FQGNSA. CDR3 size: 15 residues.

This clonotype was seen a few times. The genes are TRBV9 and TRBJ2-3; the match to TRBD2 covers 8 bases. This CDR3 comprises 14 residues. The junction had 4 bases not matched to a gene; V was cut back by 2 bases and J by 5 bases. Per germline, CDR1 SGDLS and CDR2 YYNGEE. The CDR3: CASSVSGAKDTQYF. The DNA for the CDR3 is TGTGCCAGCAGCGTTAGCGGGGCAAAAGATACGCAGTATTTT.

The chain recombines TRBV7-2 with TRBJ2-1; TRBD2 aligns across 10 bases. The V gene's germline CDR1 is SGHTA and CDR2 FQGNSA. J lost 15 bases, V lost 1 base, and 9 bases had no gene match. CDR3 length equals 14 residues. Here the CDR3 DNA reads TGTGCCAGCAGCTTAGATTTAGCGGGGGGCTTAAGGTTCTTC. Its protein is CASSLDLAGGLRFF.

J is TRBJ2-1 and V is TRBV20-1, with D possibly being TRBD1 or TRBD2 (5 bases each). V dropped 5 bases and J dropped 13 bases, with 18 bases sitting between them. Germline assignment: CDR1 DFQATT and CDR2 SNEGSKA (reference sequence). The CDR3 consists of 12 residues. The CDR3 sequence: CSAEAPGDVQFF. The CDR3 DNA reads TGCAGTGCTGAGGCCCCTGGGGACGTTCAGTTCTTC.

The genes are TRBV7-9 and TRBJ2-3; D perhaps matches TRBD2 (6 bases). The length of the CDR3 is 14 residues. Germline V gene data show CDR1 as SEHNR and CDR2 as FQNEAQ (reference sequence). Trimming removed 2 bases from V and 2 bases from J, with 8 bases in between. The CDR3 sequence is CASSLSGDTDTQYF. The CDR3 DNA follows: TGTGCCAGCAGCTTATCGGGGGACACAGATACGCAGTATTTT.

This clonotype was counted only a few times. The chain is built from TRBV5-1 and TRBJ1-3; tentatively, D is TRBD1 (6 bases). The V gene's germline CDR1 is SGHRS and CDR2 YFSETQ. The CDR3 length is 15 residues. Trimming left V 1 base short and J 0 bases short, with 8 bases between. The CDR3 coding sequence is TGCGCCAGCAGCTTGCAGGGGACCTCTGGAAACACCATATATTTT. It yields the protein CASSLQGTSGNTIYF.

The chain employs TRBV5-1 and TRBJ2-7; D is perhaps TRBD1 (6 bases). From germline, CDR1 is SGHRS and CDR2 YFSETQ. V shed 3 bases and J shed 2 bases, with 9 bases lying between them. CDR3 length equals 13 residues. The CDR3 spells CASSSDRAYEQYF. The CDR3 nucleotides read TGCGCCAGCAGCTCGGACAGAGCCTACGAGCAGTACTTC. Variable domain in full (rest from reference TRBV5-1 and TRBJ2-7): KAGVTQTPRYLIKTRGQQVTLSCSPISGHRSVSWYQQTPGQGLQFLFEYFSETQRNKGNFPGRFSGRQFSNSRSEMNVSTLELGDSALYLCASSSDRAYEQYFGPGTRLTVT.

The chain links TRBV7-7 to TRBJ2-7, with 8 bases aligning to TRBD1. V lost 3 bases and J lost 2; bases outside the gene matches: 6. The CDR3 has 15 residues. From germline, CDR1 is SSHAT and CDR2 FNYEAQ (reference sequence). CDR3: CASSFGQGDTYEQYF. Written as DNA, the CDR3 is TGTGCCAGCAGCTTCGGACAGGGAGATACCTACGAGCAGTACTTC.

This clonotype was found many times. The V call is TRBV12-3 or TRBV12-4, the J call TRBJ2-7, with D possibly being TRBD1 (6 bases). The CDR3 length is 13 residues. Trimming left V 4 bases short and J 3 bases short, with 10 bases between. CDR3 protein: CASSWEGGYEQYF. The CDR3 nucleotides read TGTGCCAGCAGTTGGGAAGGGGGCTACGAGCAGTACTTC.

The V call is TRBV20-1, the J call TRBJ2-2; D is uncertain. Germline values: CDR1 DFQATT, CDR2 SNEGSKA (reference sequence). This CDR3 spans 15 amino acids. Trimming stripped 4 bases from V and 0 bases from J, with 12 bases between. The CDR3 protein is CSANRAVTNTGELFF. The CDR3 coding sequence is TGCAGTGCTAATCGAGCTGTGACGAACACCGGGGAGCTGTTTTTT.